These 29 T cell receptor beta chains share one sample of origin, sequenced in a study of blood T cell repertoires in COVID-19. TCRdb's table, derived via immunoSEQ multiplex PCR, lists solely in-frame clones and lacks some. The repertoire consists of more than 150,000 clones, with 75% to 85% occurring once and the leading ten covering approximately 12%. What was sequenced was peripheral blood. The receptor source for this set is a woman of 80 years or more with COVID-19, enrolled during active disease.

This clone was counted once. The chain employs TRBV7-9 and TRBJ1-2; 7 nucleotides line up with TRBD1. Germline assignment: CDR1 SEHNR and CDR2 FQNEAQ (reference sequence). This CDR3 contains 18 residues. Losses at the gene ends were 3 bases for V and 3 bases for J; bases not matched to a gene: 16. CDR3 DNA sequence: TGTGCCAGCAGCTTTGGCCCTGACAGGGAGATGCGTCACTATGGCTACACCTTC. Translating gives CASSFGPDREMRHYGYTF.

The chain carries TRBV6-5 and TRBJ2-5, with TRBD2 matching 8 bases. CDR3 length: 16 amino acids. Trimming took 2 bases from V and 5 from J; bases not matched to a gene: 10. Germline assignment: CDR1 MNHEY and CDR2 SVGAGI. The CDR3 nucleotides read TGTGCCAGCAGTTACAGTACAGCGGGAGAGCGGGAGACCCAGTACTTC. Translation: CASSYSTAGERETQYF.

The chain recombines TRBV27 with TRBJ2-2, with D perhaps matching TRBD1 (6 bases). V lost 6 bases to trimming and J lost 6 bases, with 11 bases between them. Germline assignment: CDR1 MNHEY and CDR2 SMNVEV (reference sequence). This CDR3 is built from 13 residues. The CDR3 DNA is TGTGCCAGCAGGCCAGGGGTGGCCGGGGAGCTGTTTTTT. This codes for CASRPGVAGELFF.

The chain has TRBV9 and TRBJ2-1, with 8 positions matching TRBD1. Germline V gene data show CDR1 as SGDLS and CDR2 as YYNGEE. This CDR3 contains 16 residues. J was trimmed by 4 bases and V by 3 bases; bases with no gene match: 9. CDR3 bases: TGTGCCAGCAGCGACCCCCGACAGGGGAGTTACAATGAGCAGTTCTTC. This codes for CASSDPRQGSYNEQFF. Full variable domain (outside the CDR3, taken from reference TRBV9 and TRBJ2-1): DSGVTQTPKHLITATGQRVTLRCSPRSGDLSVYWYQQSLDQGLQFLIQYYNGEERAKGNILERFSAQQFPDLHSELNLSSLELGDSALYFCASSDPRQGSYNEQFFGPGTRLTVL.

This chain links TRBV5-5 with TRBJ1-2; 7 positions match TRBD1. Unmatched junction bases numbered 3, after V lost 4 bases and J lost 6 bases. This CDR3 is built from 12 residues. Germline V gene data show CDR1 as SGHKS and CDR2 as YYEKEE (reference sequence). Written as DNA, the CDR3 is TGTGCCAGCAGCCTGACAGGGCATGGCTACACCTTC. Residues: CASSLTGHGYTF.

The DNA of the CDR3 is TGCGCCAGCAGCCAGGGACGGGAGGGAGAGACCCAGTACTTC. It codes for CASSQGREGETQYF. The V call is TRBV5-1, the J call TRBJ2-5; 8 bases line up with TRBD2. V shed 4 bases and J 4 bases; nucleotides not matched to a gene: 6. There are 14 residues in the CDR3. From germline, CDR1 is SGHRS and CDR2 YFSETQ.

The rearrangement links TRBV5-6 to TRBJ2-1, with 9 nucleotides matching TRBD1. The V gene's germline CDR1 is SGHDT and CDR2 YYEEEE. This CDR3 contains 14 residues. The junction had 8 bases not matched to a gene; V was cut back by 3 bases and J by 10 bases. The CDR3 here is CASSSLHRGREQFF. The CDR3 DNA follows: TGTGCCAGCAGCTCCCTTCACAGGGGGCGCGAGCAGTTCTTC.

This clone was seen a handful of times. The V and J genes are TRBV6-5 and TRBJ2-2; D not certain. Germline values: CDR1 MNHEY, CDR2 SVGAGI. Deletions cut 6 bases from V and 8 bases from J, with 10 bases between. This CDR3 comprises 12 residues. The CDR3 sequence: CASSPRWGELFF. Written as DNA, the CDR3 is TGTGCCAGCAGCCCCCGGTGGGGGGAGCTGTTTTTT.

The rearrangement uses TRBV29-1 and TRBJ2-7; 8 positions match TRBD1. The CDR3 is made up of 12 amino acids. The J segment lost 4 bases and the V segment lost 7 bases, leaving 6 bases of the junction unmatched. From germline, CDR1 is SQVTM and CDR2 ANQGSEA. The CDR3 DNA follows: TGCAGCGCTGGGACAGGCAGTTACGAGCAGTACTTC. Its translation: CSAGTGSYEQYF.

This clone was seen more than once but under ten times. The genes are TRBV3-1 (or the pseudogene TRBV3-2) and TRBJ2-3; 7 bases map to TRBD2. CDR3 size: 15 residues. The V and J ends lost 1 base and 2 bases, in that order; junction bases with no gene match: 3. CDR1 LGHDT and CDR2 YNNKEL come from the germline V gene (reference sequence). The CDR3 loop reads CASSQAGGVTDTQYF. The CDR3, as DNA: TGTGCCAGCAGCCAAGCGGGAGGAGTCACAGATACGCAGTATTTT.

The V gene is TRBV19, the J gene TRBJ2-7; 7 positions agree with TRBD1. The CDR3 consists of 14 residues. Germline assignment: CDR1 LNHDA and CDR2 SQIVND (reference sequence). Germline trimming cut 5 bases from V and 3 bases from J; bases unmatched to any gene: 7. The CDR3 region has the DNA TGTGCCAGTAGTGATCCGGGACAGATCTACGAGCAGTACTTC. It codes for CASSDPGQIYEQYF.

The chain has TRBV11-3 and TRBJ2-2; 8 bases align to TRBD1. J was trimmed by 0 bases and V by 5 bases; bases with no gene match: 2. The CDR3 totals 15 residues. Germline V lookup: CDR1 SGHNT, CDR2 YENEEA. CDR3 coding DNA: TGTGCCAGCAGCCTGGGACAGGCGAACACCGGGGAGCTGTTTTTT. Translated, it gives CASSLGQANTGELFF.

To note about this clone: Other DNA variants within this sample encode the same CDR3. This rearrangement joins TRBV4-1 to TRBJ2-3; no definite D call. The CDR3 contains 15 residues. Germline CDR1 is MGHRA and CDR2 is YSYEKL. The V end was cut by 0 bases, the J end by 0 bases, with 7 bases between. The CDR3 sequence: CASSQDPTSTDTQYF. The CDR3 DNA reads as TGCGCCAGCAGCCAAGATCCCACTAGCACAGATACGCAGTATTTT.

J is TRBJ1-5 and V is TRBV2; maybe TRBD1 (5 bases). CDR3 length: 14 amino acids. V was trimmed by 6 bases and J by 3 bases, leaving 12 bases between them. Germline CDR1 reads SNHLY; CDR2 reads FYNNEI. CDR3 residues: CASRAGTNNQPQHF. In DNA form, the CDR3 reads TGTGCCAGCAGAGCCGGGACTAACAATCAGCCCCAGCATTTT.

The genes are TRBV18 and TRBJ2-7; D perhaps matches TRBD1 (5 bases). The germline CDR1 and CDR2 sequences are KGHSH and LQKENI. The CDR3 is 13 amino acids. V dropped 5 bases and J dropped 5 bases, with 13 bases sitting between them. The CDR3 protein is CASSGQPFNEQYF. In DNA, the CDR3 is TGTGCCAGCTCAGGACAACCCTTCAACGAGCAGTACTTC.

V and J are TRBV24-1 and TRBJ2-1; 10 nucleotides match TRBD2. CDR3 length equals 14 residues. Germline V gene data show CDR1 as KGHDR and CDR2 as SFDVKD. Unmatched junction bases numbered 9, after V lost 5 bases and J lost 12 bases. CDR3 bases: TGTGCCACCAGTGGACTAGCGGGCCTACGAGGGCAGTTCTTC. It codes for CATSGLAGLRGQFF.

The chain recombines TRBV12-5 with TRBJ2-7, with D maybe TRBD1 (5 bases). Germline lookup yields CDR1 LGHNT and CDR2 FRNRAP. V was cut by 2 bases and J by 1 base, with 18 bases left in between. CDR3 length: 17 amino acids. The CDR3 DNA sequence: TGTGCTAGTGGTTTGTCCTATGGCCAGGGTAGGTCCTACGAGCAGTACTTC. Its translation is CASGLSYGQGRSYEQYF.

The rearrangement links TRBV5-4 to TRBJ1-2; 10 nucleotides align to TRBD1. The J segment lost 4 bases and the V segment lost 4 bases, leaving 7 bases of the junction unmatched. From germline, CDR1 is SGHNT and CDR2 YYREEE (reference sequence). The CDR3 runs 15 residues. The CDR3 bases are TGTGCCAGCAGCCTTGGGCGACAGGGGGCCTATGGCTACACCTTC. This codes for CASSLGRQGAYGYTF.

The CDR3 here is CASSVGGLAGGFNEQFF. CDR3 DNA: TGTGCCAGCAGCGTAGGAGGATTAGCGGGAGGCTTCAATGAGCAGTTCTTC. This sequence joins TRBV9 and TRBJ2-1; 10 bases are a match to TRBD2. Germline V gene sequence: CDR1 SGDLS, CDR2 YYNGEE. The trim removed 0 bases at V and 6 bases at J, leaving 9 bases unmatched. This CDR3 spans 17 amino acids.

CDR3 nucleotide sequence: TGTGCCTGGAGTGTACTCTCCTCCTACGAGCAGTACTTC. Translation gives CAWSVLSSYEQYF. V usage is TRBV30 and J usage is TRBJ2-7; no firm D call. The CDR3 is made up of 13 amino acids. Germline V CDR1 and CDR2: GTSNPN, SVGIG (reference sequence). Trimming removed 0 bases at V and 0 bases at J, with 6 bases between.

The chain links TRBV25-1 to TRBJ1-2, with no clear D. The CDR3 has 14 residues. Germline loops: CDR1 MGHDK, CDR2 SYGVNS. V was clipped by 1 base and J by 7 bases, with 13 bases between them. The CDR3 sequence is CASSESGLRLGYTF. The CDR3 DNA follows: TGTGCCAGCAGTGAATCGGGTTTGAGGCTTGGCTACACCTTC.

The V gene is TRBV13, the J gene TRBJ1-1; 8 nucleotides match TRBD1. V lost 1 base, J lost 4 bases, and 11 bases stayed unmatched. CDR1 PRHDT and CDR2 FYEKMQ come from the germline V gene (reference sequence). This CDR3 is 17 amino acids long. The CDR3, as DNA: TGTGCCAGCAGCTTAGAACAGGGGGGACCCTGGGGCACTGAAGCTTTCTTT. Amino acids: CASSLEQGGPWGTEAFF.

For this clone: Distinct nucleotide sequences in the sample also encode this CDR3. J is TRBJ1-2 and V is TRBV2; 7 nucleotides line up with TRBD1. CDR1 and CDR2 (germline): SNHLY, FYNNEI. After removal of 8 bases from V and 4 bases from J, the junction contained 4 bases not matched to a gene. This CDR3 spans 12 amino acids. The CDR3 sequence: CASLRQGYGYTF. In DNA, the CDR3 is TGTGCCAGCCTTCGACAGGGCTATGGCTACACCTTC.

This clone occurred once. The chain recombines TRBV5-1 with TRBJ2-2; D is unresolved. Germline V gives CDR1 SGHRS, CDR2 YFSETQ. Deletions cut 4 bases from V and 3 bases from J, with 7 bases between. This CDR3 comprises 13 residues. The CDR3 sequence is CASSMADTGELFF. DNA of the CDR3: TGCGCCAGCAGCATGGCGGACACCGGGGAGCTGTTTTTT.

This clone came up a few times. This chain links TRBV5-1 with TRBJ2-3; possible D gene TRBD1, 6 bases. The CDR3 is 14 residues long. Per the germline V gene, CDR1 is SGHRS and CDR2 is YFSETQ. V was shortened by 7 bases and J by 2 bases, with 14 bases between the two germline ends. For the CDR3, the DNA is TGCGCCAGCCAAGCTACAGGGCCCACAGATACGCAGTATTTT. It translates to CASQATGPTDTQYF.

This chain links TRBV27 with TRBJ1-2; 11 bases are a match to TRBD1. After removal of 6 bases from V and 6 bases from J, the junction contained 6 bases not matched to a gene. The CDR3 extends over 14 amino acids. Germline V gives CDR1 MNHEY, CDR2 SMNVEV (reference sequence). The CDR3 region has the DNA TGTGCCAGCAGAACGGGACAGGGGGTCGATGGCTACACCTTC. Amino acid sequence: CASRTGQGVDGYTF.

The V and J genes are TRBV6-2 or TRBV6-3 and TRBJ1-1, with 9 bases aligning to TRBD1. Germline loops: CDR1 MNHEY, CDR2 SVGEGT. The CDR3 is 15 amino acids. V was clipped by 6 bases and J by 0 bases; unmatched bases: 5. CDR3 amino acids: CASSGTGRLNTEAFF. DNA for the CDR3: TGTGCCAGCAGCGGGACAGGGCGTTTGAACACTGAAGCTTTCTTT.

Only one count was recorded for this clone. This rearrangement joins TRBV19 to TRBJ2-7, with 7 bases lining up with TRBD1. Germline V gene sequence: CDR1 LNHDA, CDR2 SQIVND (reference sequence). Trimming removed 3 bases from V and 1 base from J; junction bases left unmatched: 3. This CDR3 comprises 14 residues. The CDR3 region is CASSILGQSYEQYF. The CDR3 DNA is TGTGCCAGTAGTATTCTGGGACAGTCCTACGAGCAGTACTTC.

The chain employs TRBV19 and TRBJ2-3; D not resolved. The V gene's germline CDR1 is LNHDA and CDR2 SQIVND (reference sequence). The V end lost 1 base, the J end lost 0 bases, and 2 bases lay between the germline ends. The CDR3 contains 13 residues. CDR3 in DNA: TGTGCCAGTAGTATAGCGAGCACAGATACGCAGTATTTT. It codes for CASSIASTDTQYF.